Described below is a single T cell receptor beta chain sequence and its context. Its antigen is unknown. The conserved phenylalanine or tryptophan normally closing the CDR3 is absent here, so this likely arose from a read error. This sample is drawn from a study of OX40 agonist ivuxolimab in advanced cancers. Concerning the study at large: Ivuxolimab was a fully human IgG2 agonistic monoclonal antibody targeting the costimulatory receptor OX40 (CD134). Intravenous ivuxolimab was administered to patients every 2 weeks at six dose levels: 0.01, 0.1, 0.3, 1.5, 3 and 10 mg/kg. Of the approximately 54 dose-escalation patients, hepatocellular carcinoma was present in approximately 20, melanoma in approximately 15, renal cell carcinoma in 9 and head and neck cancer in 9. In the dose-escalation cohort, roughly 80% of patients were male, and the mean age was around 60 years, with a range of about 20 to 79. Prior anti-PD-1, anti-PD-L1 or anti-CTLA-4 therapy was permitted, and checkpoint inhibitors had been received by roughly two fifths of dose-escalation patients. Partial responses were achieved by three dose-escalation patients, of whom one had hepatocellular carcinoma and two had cutaneous melanoma. Peripheral TCRbeta sequencing aimed to test whether ivuxolimab altered TCR sequence diversity and caused clonal T-cell expansion. The paper reports the monotherapy dose-escalation portion (N ≈ 50 patients) of the phase I ivuxolimab trial.

Results the study describes overall, beyond this receptor: Low levels of normalized T-cell clonal expansion were also seen in some patients who did not respond. Clonal expansion of both CD4+ and CD8+ blood T cells was observed from baseline to week 6 at doses 0.1 to 3.0 mg/kg. In partial responders in the 0.1-3.0 mg/kg groups, normalized peripheral clonal expansion was found to be among the lowest, especially among CD8+ T cells. Antigen specificity was not determined for the clonally expanded peripheral T cells. After ivuxolimab, more expanded clones were found on average in CD8+ T cells than in CD4+ T cells.

Genomic DNA was isolated from the sorted cells so that the TCRbeta CDR3 region could be sequenced. The immunoSEQ Assay was used for sequencing of TCRbeta CDR3 regions. The clones in this table, taken by TCRdb from immuneACCESS, are in-frame only. Not every clone is retained; where verified, under half of the shortfall comes from an unresolved V gene, and the cause of the rest is unknown. This sample gives about 28,000 clones in total; approximately 84% of them show up just once. Around 26% of the sample comes from the top ten. The CDR3 extends over 13 residues, inclusive of both ends. Just CDR3 DNA is preserved here, 39 bases in frame from base 1. CDR1 and CDR2, looked up from the germline V gene (reference sequence), are PRHDT and FYEKMQ. Patients with autoimmune disease history or receiving systemic immunosuppression were excluded from the trial. Peripheral blood for TCR sequencing was collected from all dose cohorts at baseline, on cycle 4 day 1, and on cycle 7 day 1. The samples were drawn from a first-in-human, open-label, multicenter phase I dose-escalation trial of ivuxolimab. The trial enrolled adults with locally advanced or metastatic head and neck squamous cell, hepatocellular, melanoma or renal cell carcinoma. Before TCR sequencing, CD4+ T cells and CD8+ T cells were sorted from peripheral blood as separate populations.

The source of this sequence is an adult with an advanced solid tumor such as melanoma, head and neck, liver or kidney cancer. The V and J genes are TRBV13 and TRBJ1-2, with 7 bases aligning to TRBD1. The specimen was CD4+ or CD8+ T cells sorted from blood, collected in a trial of the OX40 agonist ivuxolimab. The CDR3 region reads CASSVGQDYGYTL. The nucleotide sequence is given as TGTGCCAGCAGCGTAGGACAGGACTATGGCTACACCCTC.